The present T cell receptor beta chain was sequenced within a study of tumor and adjacent non-tumor tissue in lung cancer. Three rounds of nested PCR, following a modified ARM-PCR protocol, produced the TCRbeta library. MiXCR, run by TCRdb on the multiplex PCR reads, gives a single entry per CDR3 protein. The table shows 40,000 to 45,000 distinct CDR3 sequences, with 60% to 65% occurring only once. This CDR3 contains 18 residues. Germline loops: CDR1 LGHNA, CDR2 YNFKEQ. No cell sorting was done before RNA was extracted from the tissue. The normal lung tissue was taken more than 3 cm from the tumor edge. Remarks on this clonotype: One end of the junction is discordant with germline, which a read error may explain.

This sequence originates from a woman aged 35 to 49 with non-small cell lung cancer. The material sequenced was distant non-tumor lung tissue. This chain uses TRBV4-2 with TRBJ2-1, with TRBD2 identical over 10 bases. The CDR3 nucleotides read TGTGTCAGCAACCAAGATTACCGGACTAGCGGTACCTACATTGAGCAGTTCTTC. Residues: CVSNQDYRTSGTYIEQFF.